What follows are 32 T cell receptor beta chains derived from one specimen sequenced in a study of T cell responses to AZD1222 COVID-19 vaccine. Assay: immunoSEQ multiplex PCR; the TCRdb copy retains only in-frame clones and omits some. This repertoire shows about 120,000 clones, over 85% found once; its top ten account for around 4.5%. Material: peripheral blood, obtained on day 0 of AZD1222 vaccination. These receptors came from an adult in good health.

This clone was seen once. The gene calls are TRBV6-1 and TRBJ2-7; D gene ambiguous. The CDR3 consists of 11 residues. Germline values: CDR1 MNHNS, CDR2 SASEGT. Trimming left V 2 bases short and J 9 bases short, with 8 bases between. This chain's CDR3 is CASSEITGQYF. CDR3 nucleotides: TGTGCCAGCAGTGAAATAACGGGGCAGTACTTC.

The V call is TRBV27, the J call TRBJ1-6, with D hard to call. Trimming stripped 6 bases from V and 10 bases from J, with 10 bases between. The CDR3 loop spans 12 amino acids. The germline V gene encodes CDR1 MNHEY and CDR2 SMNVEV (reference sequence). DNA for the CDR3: TGTGCCAGCAGGGATTTTAGATCACCCCTCCACTTT. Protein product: CASRDFRSPLHF.

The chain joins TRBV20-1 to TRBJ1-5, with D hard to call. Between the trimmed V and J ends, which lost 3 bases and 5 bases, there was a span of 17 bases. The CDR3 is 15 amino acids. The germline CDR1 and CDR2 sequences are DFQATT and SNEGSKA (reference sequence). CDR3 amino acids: CSASPGLPGDQPQHF. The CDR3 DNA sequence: TGCAGTGCTAGTCCCGGGCTTCCTGGAGATCAGCCCCAGCATTTT.

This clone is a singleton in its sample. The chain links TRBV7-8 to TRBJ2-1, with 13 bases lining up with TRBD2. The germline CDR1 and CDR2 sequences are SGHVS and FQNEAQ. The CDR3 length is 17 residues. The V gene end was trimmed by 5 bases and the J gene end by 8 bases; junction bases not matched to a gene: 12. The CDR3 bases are TGTGCCAGCAGCCCGGGACTAGCGGGAAGGTCTCGACATGAGCAGTTCTTC. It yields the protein CASSPGLAGRSRHEQFF.

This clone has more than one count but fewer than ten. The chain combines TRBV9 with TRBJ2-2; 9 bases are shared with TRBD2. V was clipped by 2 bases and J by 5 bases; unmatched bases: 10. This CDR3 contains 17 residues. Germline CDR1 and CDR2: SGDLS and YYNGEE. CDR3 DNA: TGTGCCAGCAGCGTTACAGCGGGGGGATATGGAACCGGGGAGCTGTTTTTT. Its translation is CASSVTAGGYGTGELFF.

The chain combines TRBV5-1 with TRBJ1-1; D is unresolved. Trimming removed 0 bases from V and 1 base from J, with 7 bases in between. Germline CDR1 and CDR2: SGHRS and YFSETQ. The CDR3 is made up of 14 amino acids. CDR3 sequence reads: CASSLGPSNTEAFF. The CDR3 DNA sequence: TGCGCCAGCAGCTTGGGACCTTCGAACACTGAAGCTTTCTTT.

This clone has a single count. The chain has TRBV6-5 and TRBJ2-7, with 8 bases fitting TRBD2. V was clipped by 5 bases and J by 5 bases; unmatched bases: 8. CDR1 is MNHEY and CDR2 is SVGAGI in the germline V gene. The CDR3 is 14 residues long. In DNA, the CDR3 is TGTGCCAGCAGTATTGGACTAGCTCTCGACGAGCAGTACTTC. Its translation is CASSIGLALDEQYF.

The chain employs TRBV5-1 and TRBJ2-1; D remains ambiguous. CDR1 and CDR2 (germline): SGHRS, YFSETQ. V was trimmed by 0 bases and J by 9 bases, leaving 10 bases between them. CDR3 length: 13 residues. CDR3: CASSLAGRGEQFF. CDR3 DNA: TGCGCCAGCAGCTTGGCTGGGCGAGGTGAGCAGTTCTTC.

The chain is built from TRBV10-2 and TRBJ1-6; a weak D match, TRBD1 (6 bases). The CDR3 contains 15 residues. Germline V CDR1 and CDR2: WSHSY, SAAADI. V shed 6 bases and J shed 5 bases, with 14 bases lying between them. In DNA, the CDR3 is TGCGCCAGCAGGGACAGAACGGGGAATAATTCACCCCTCCACTTT. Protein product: CASRDRTGNNSPLHF.

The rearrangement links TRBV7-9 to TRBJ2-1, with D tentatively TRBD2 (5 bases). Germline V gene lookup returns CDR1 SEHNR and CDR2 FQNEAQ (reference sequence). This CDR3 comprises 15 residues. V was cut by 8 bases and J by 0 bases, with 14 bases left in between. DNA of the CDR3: TGTGCCAGCCAAGACCGGGATTACTCCTACAATGAGCAGTTCTTC. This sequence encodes CASQDRDYSYNEQFF. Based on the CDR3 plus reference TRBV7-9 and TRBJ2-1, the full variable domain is DTGVSQNPRHKITKRGQNVTFRCDPISEHNRLYWYRQTLGQGPEFLTYFQNEAQLEKSRLLSDRFSAERPKGSFSTLEIQRTEQGDSAMYLCASQDRDYSYNEQFFGPGTRLTVL.

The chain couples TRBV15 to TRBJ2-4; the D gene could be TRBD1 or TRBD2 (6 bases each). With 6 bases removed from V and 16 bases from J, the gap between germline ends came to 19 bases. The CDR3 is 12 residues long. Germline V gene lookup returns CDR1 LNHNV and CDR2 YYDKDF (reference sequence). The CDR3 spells CATRGEDSRAYF. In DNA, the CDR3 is TGTGCCACCAGGGGGGAGGACAGTAGGGCTTACTTC. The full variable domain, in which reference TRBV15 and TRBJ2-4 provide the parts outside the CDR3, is DAMVIQNPRYQVTQFGKPVTLSCSQTLNHNVMYWYQQKSSQAPKLLFHYYDKDFNNEADTPDNFQSRRPNTSFCFLDIRSPGLGDTAMYLCATRGEDSRAYFGAGTRLSVL.

The CDR3 here is CASSEIGDPRYF. The CDR3 region has the DNA TGTGCCAGCAGTGAAATAGGGGACCCCCGATACTTC. The chain carries TRBV2 and TRBJ2-7; D is tentatively TRBD1 or TRBD2 (5 bases each). The CDR3 spans 12 residues. The V gene's germline CDR1 is SNHLY and CDR2 FYNNEI. With 2 bases removed from V and 13 bases from J, the gap between germline ends came to 15 bases.

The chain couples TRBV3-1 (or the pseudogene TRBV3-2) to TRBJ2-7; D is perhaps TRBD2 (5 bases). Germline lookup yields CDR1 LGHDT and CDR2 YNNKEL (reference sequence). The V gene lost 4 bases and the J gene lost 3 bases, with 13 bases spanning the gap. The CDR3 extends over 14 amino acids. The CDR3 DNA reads TGTGCCAGCAGCCTCGGACTCGGTGACTACGAGCAGTACTTC. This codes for CASSLGLGDYEQYF.

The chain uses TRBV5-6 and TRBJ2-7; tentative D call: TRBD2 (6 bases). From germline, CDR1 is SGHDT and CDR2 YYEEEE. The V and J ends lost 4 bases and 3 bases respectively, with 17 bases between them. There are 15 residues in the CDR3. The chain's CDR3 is CASSGGLAGYYEQYF. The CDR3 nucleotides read TGTGCCAGCAGCGGTGGGCTCGCGGGATACTACGAGCAGTACTTC.

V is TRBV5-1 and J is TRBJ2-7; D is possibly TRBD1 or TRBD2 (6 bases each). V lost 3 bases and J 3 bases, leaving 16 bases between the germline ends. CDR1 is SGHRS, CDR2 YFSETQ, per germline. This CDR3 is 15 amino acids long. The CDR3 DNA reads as TGCGCCAGCAGCTCCCCGGGGGCTGATGGCTACGAGCAGTACTTC. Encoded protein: CASSSPGADGYEQYF.

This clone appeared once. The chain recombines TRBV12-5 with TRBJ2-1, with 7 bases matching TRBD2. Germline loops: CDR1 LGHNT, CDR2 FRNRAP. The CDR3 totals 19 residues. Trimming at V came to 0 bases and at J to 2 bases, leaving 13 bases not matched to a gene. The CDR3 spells CASGLVLAGAVRTYNEQFF. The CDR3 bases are TGTGCTAGTGGTTTGGTTCTGGCGGGAGCGGTTCGGACCTACAATGAGCAGTTCTTC.

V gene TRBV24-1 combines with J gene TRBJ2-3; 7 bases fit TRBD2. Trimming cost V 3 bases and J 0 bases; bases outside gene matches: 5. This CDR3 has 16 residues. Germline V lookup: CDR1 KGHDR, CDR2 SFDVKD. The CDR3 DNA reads TGTGCCACCAGTGATCCCCTAGCGGCTAGCACAGATACGCAGTATTTT. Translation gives CATSDPLAASTDTQYF.

CDR3 sequence: CASGADAYGYTF. The CDR3 DNA is TGTGCCAGCGGGGCGGACGCCTATGGCTACACCTTC. This rearrangement joins TRBV12-3 or TRBV12-4 to TRBJ1-2; D might be TRBD1 (5 bases). Trimming took 8 bases from V and 4 from J, leaving 11 bases between them. This CDR3 comprises 12 residues.

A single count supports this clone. The CDR3: CAWSVSRLTEAFF. The CDR3 coding sequence is TGTGCCTGGAGTGTATCGCGCCTCACTGAAGCTTTCTTT. V gene TRBV30 combines with J gene TRBJ1-1, with D unclear. Germline CDR1 reads GTSNPN; CDR2 reads SVGIG (reference sequence). CDR3 length: 13 residues. Trimming shortened V by 0 bases and J by 4 bases, and 9 bases separated the two germline ends.

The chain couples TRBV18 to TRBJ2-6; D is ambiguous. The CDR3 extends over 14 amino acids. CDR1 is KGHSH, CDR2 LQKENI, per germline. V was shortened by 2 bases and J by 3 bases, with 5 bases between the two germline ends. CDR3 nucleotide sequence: TGTGCCAGCTCACCAGGCTTTGGGGCCAACGTCCTGACTTTC. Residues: CASSPGFGANVLTF. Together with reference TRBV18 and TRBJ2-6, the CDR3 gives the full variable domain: NAGVMQNPRHLVRRRGQEARLRCSPMKGHSHVYWYRQLPEEGLKFMVYLQKENIIDESGMPKERFSAEFPKEGPSILRIQQVVRGDSAAYFCASSPGFGANVLTFGAGSRLTVL.

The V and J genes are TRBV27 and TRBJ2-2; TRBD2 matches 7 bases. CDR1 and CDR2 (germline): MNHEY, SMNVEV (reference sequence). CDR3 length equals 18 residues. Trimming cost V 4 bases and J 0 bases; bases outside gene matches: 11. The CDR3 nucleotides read TGTGCCAGCAGTTCCTCCTCTCTAGCGGTCGCGAACACCGGGGAGCTGTTTTTT. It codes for CASSSSSLAVANTGELFF.

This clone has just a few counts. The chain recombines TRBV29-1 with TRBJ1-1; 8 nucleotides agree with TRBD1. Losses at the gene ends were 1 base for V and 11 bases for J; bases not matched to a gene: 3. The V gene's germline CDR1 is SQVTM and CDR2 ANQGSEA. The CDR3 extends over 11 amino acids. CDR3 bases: TGCAGCGTTGAAGCGTACAGGGGGGCTTTCTTT. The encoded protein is CSVEAYRGAFF.

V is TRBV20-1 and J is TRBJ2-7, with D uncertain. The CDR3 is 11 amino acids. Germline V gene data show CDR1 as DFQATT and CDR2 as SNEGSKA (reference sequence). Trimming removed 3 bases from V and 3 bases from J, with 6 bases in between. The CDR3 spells CSARSYYEQYF. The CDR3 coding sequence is TGCAGTGCTAGGAGCTACTACGAGCAGTACTTC.

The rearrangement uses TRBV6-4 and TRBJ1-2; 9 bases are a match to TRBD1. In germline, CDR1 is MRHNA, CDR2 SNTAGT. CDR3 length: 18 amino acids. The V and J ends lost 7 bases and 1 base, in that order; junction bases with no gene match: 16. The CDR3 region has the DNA TGTGCCAGCAAACCCTCTCCGGGACAGGGAGGGGGTAACTATGGCTACACCTTC. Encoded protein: CASKPSPGQGGGNYGYTF.

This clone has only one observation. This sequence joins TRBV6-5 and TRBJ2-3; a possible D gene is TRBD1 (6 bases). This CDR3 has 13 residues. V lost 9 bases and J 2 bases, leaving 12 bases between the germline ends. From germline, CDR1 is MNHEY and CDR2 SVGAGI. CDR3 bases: TGTGCCAGTAGACAGGATTCCACAGATACGCAGTATTTT. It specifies CASRQDSTDTQYF.

The CDR3 reads CASSTAGQPALHF. Here the CDR3 DNA reads TGTGCCAGCAGCACGGCGGGACAGCCCGCCCTCCACTTT. The J gene is TRBJ1-6, the V gene TRBV9; 7 nucleotides agree with TRBD1. Germline assignment: CDR1 SGDLS and CDR2 YYNGEE. The CDR3 consists of 13 residues. V dropped 4 bases and J dropped 14; count of bases not matched to a gene: 9.

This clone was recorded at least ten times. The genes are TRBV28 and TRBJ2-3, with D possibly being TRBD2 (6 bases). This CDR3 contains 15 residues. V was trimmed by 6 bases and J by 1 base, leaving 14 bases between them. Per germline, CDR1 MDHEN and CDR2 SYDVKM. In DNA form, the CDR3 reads TGTGCCAGCAGGTTTAAGCCGGGGGGCACAGATACGCAGTATTTT. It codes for CASRFKPGGTDTQYF.

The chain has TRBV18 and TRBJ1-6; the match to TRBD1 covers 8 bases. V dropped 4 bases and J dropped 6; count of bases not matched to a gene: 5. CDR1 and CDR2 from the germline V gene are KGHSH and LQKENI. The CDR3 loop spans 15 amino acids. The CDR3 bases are TGTGCCAGCTCACAGCGGACAGGGACTAATTCACCCCTCCACTTT. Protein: CASSQRTGTNSPLHF.

The CDR3 protein is CASSLRPSNQPQHF. Written as DNA, the CDR3 is TGTGCCAGCAGCTTAAGGCCTTCGAATCAGCCCCAGCATTTT. The J gene is TRBJ1-5, the V gene TRBV7-2; D is unresolved. The CDR3 consists of 14 residues. V lost 2 bases and J lost 4, with 9 bases in between. Germline-derived CDR1 and CDR2 are SGHTA and FQGNSA.

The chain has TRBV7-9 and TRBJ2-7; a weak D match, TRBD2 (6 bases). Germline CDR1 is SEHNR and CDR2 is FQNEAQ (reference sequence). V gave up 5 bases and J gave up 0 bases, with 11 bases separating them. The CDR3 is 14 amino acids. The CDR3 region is CASSRPGSSYEQYF. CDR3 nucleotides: TGTGCCAGCAGCCGACCCGGGAGCTCCTACGAGCAGTACTTC.

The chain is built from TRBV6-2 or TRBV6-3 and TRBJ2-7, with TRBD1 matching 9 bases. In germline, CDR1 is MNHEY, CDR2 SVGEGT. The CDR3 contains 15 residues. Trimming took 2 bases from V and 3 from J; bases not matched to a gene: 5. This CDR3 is CASSYPRQGGYEQYF. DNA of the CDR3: TGTGCCAGCAGTTACCCAAGACAGGGGGGCTACGAGCAGTACTTC.

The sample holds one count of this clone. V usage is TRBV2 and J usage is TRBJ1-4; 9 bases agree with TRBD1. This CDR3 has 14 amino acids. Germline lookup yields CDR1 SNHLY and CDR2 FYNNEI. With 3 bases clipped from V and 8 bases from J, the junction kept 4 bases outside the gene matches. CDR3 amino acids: CASSEGQGREKLFF. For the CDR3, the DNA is TGTGCCAGCAGTGAGGGACAGGGAAGGGAAAAACTGTTTTTT.